This T cell receptor (beta chain) derives from a study of OX40 agonist ivuxolimab in advanced cancers. Study in general: Every 2 weeks, patients received ivuxolimab intravenously, dosed at 0.01 to 10 mg/kg.

This CDR3 has 14 residues. V lost 3 bases to trimming and J lost 2 bases, with 11 bases between them. From germline, CDR1 is KGHSH and CDR2 LQKENI. Method: immunoSEQ multiplex PCR; TCRdb's copy keeps in-frame clones and lacks some. The sample includes about 16,000 clones, 86% of them seen just once. The sequenced sample was CD4+ or CD8+ T cells sorted from blood, obtained in a trial of the OX40 agonist ivuxolimab. This clonotype was sampled from an adult with an advanced solid tumor such as melanoma, head and neck, liver or kidney cancer. The gene calls are TRBV18 and TRBJ2-7; D uncertain. The CDR3 sequence is CASSPQVNTYEQYF. CDR3 DNA sequence: TGTGCCAGCTCACCCCAGGTTAACACCTACGAGCAGTACTTC.